This T cell receptor beta chain derives from a study of identifying expanded T cells in peripheral blood. TCRdb keeps only in-frame clones here, not all; method: immunoSEQ multiplex PCR. The sample lists approximately 92,000 clones; roughly 81% were seen once. Between the trimmed V and J ends, which lost 2 bases and 6 bases, there was a span of 15 bases. The CDR3 contains 15 residues. Germline CDR1 SGHTA, CDR2 FQGNSA. Sequencing used blood. This receptor was taken from a person aged 18 to 75 in good health. The V gene is TRBV7-2, the J gene TRBJ2-3, with D tentatively TRBD1 or TRBD2 (6 bases each). The CDR3 here is CASSLYGGSGDTQYF. CDR3 coding DNA: TGTGCCAGCAGCTTATACGGGGGCTCAGGGGATACGCAGTATTTT.